What follows are 30 T cell receptor beta chains derived from one specimen sequenced in a study of CD8 T cells in ankylosing spondylitis (TCRdb year 2017). The library was obtained by 5' RACE. TCRdb names Illumina HiSeq 2500 as the instrument used. Clones were called with MiXCR by TCRdb after fastp trimmed the public reads at Q25, and only in-frame beta chains were retained. CDR3 protein sequences are deduplicated, and each keeps its most common genes and DNA. This sample has approximately 190,000 distinct CDR3 sequences in its table, and 10% to 15% of those were observed once. About 11% of the sample goes to the ten largest clones. The source material was blood, either unsorted or a sorted T cell fraction (not recorded which). The receptors originated from a female donor with ankylosing spondylitis or in good health (not recorded which).

This clonotype was detected a few times. The rearrangement links TRBV5-1 to TRBJ2-2; no reliable D call. Between the trimmed V and J ends, which lost 4 bases and 4 bases, there was a span of 5 bases. There are 12 residues in the CDR3. Germline V gene data show CDR1 as SGHRS and CDR2 as YFSETQ. The CDR3 protein is CASSQTTGELFF. CDR3 DNA: TGCGCCAGCAGCCAGACCACCGGGGAGCTGTTTTTT.

The table lists this clonotype with many counts. The gene calls are TRBV29-1 and TRBJ2-7, with D perhaps matching TRBD2 (5 bases). Trimming took 1 base from V and 3 from J, leaving 16 bases between them. This CDR3 comprises 15 residues. Germline CDR1 SQVTM, CDR2 ANQGSEA. The CDR3 loop is CSVEADLGSDYEQYF. In DNA, the CDR3 is TGCAGCGTTGAAGCGGACTTGGGGTCGGACTACGAGCAGTACTTC.

In its sample, this clonotype was seen many times. The chain uses TRBV7-8 and TRBJ2-1, with 7 positions matching TRBD1. The CDR3 is made up of 15 amino acids. Trimming cost V 3 bases and J 2 bases; bases outside gene matches: 4. CDR1 and CDR2 from the germline V gene are SGHVS and FQNEAQ. Here the CDR3 DNA reads TGTGCCAGCAGCTTCGACAGGGAGACCTACAATGAGCAGTTCTTC. The encoded protein is CASSFDRETYNEQFF.

This clonotype has a count of ten or more. The J gene is TRBJ1-1, the V gene TRBV10-3; weak D call: TRBD1 (6 bases). Germline V CDR1 and CDR2: ENHRY, SYGVKD. The CDR3 sequence is 15 residues long. The V end was cut by 7 bases, the J end by 4 bases, with 19 bases between. The CDR3 coding sequence is TGTGCCATCACAAAGGGGGTGGGGTACGGCACTGAAGCTTTCTTT. Encoded protein: CAITKGVGYGTEAFF.

The V and J genes are TRBV12-3 or TRBV12-4 and TRBJ2-3; D is possibly TRBD2 (6 bases). V dropped 6 bases and J dropped 8 bases, with 15 bases sitting between them. The CDR3 is 13 residues long. The CDR3, as DNA: TGTGCCAGCAGCGTTCCGGGACTTAGTACGCAGTATTTT. The encoded protein is CASSVPGLSTQYF.

This clonotype was seen at least ten times. The rearrangement joins TRBV30 to TRBJ2-7; 9 bases are shared with TRBD2. The trim removed 6 bases at V and 4 bases at J, leaving 7 bases unmatched. The germline V gene has CDR1 GTSNPN and CDR2 SVGIG (reference sequence). The CDR3 sequence is 13 residues long. The DNA of the CDR3 is TGTGCCTGCCAGCATAGCGGGAGATACGAGCAGTACTTC. Translated, it gives CACQHSGRYEQYF.

This clonotype was detected ten times or more. The V and J genes are TRBV5-5 and TRBJ2-1; weak D call: TRBD2 (5 bases). V gave up 7 bases and J gave up 2 bases, with 7 bases separating them. Germline-derived CDR1 and CDR2 are SGHKS and YYEKEE (reference sequence). CDR3 length: 12 amino acids. Here the CDR3 DNA reads TGTGCCAGCTCACTAGCCTACAATGAGCAGTTCTTC. It codes for CASSLAYNEQFF.

This rearrangement joins TRBV4-2 to TRBJ1-5; 9 nucleotides match TRBD1. The CDR3 consists of 15 residues. Germline V lookup: CDR1 LGHNA, CDR2 YNFKEQ. The junction had 7 bases not matched to a gene; V was cut back by 3 bases and J by 7 bases. CDR3 coding DNA: TGTGCCAGCAGCCATGGGGACAGGGAGTCGCAGCCCCAGCATTTT. It specifies CASSHGDRESQPQHF.

In its sample, this clonotype was seen many times. CDR3 in DNA: TGTGCCAGCAGCCCTCGTGGTTCGCCTTACAATGAGCAGTTCTTC. It translates to CASSPRGSPYNEQFF. The J gene is TRBJ2-1, the V gene TRBV7-9; D gene ambiguous. This CDR3 spans 15 amino acids. Per germline, CDR1 SEHNR and CDR2 FQNEAQ (reference sequence). V was clipped by 5 bases and J by 4 bases, with 15 bases between them.

This clonotype was seen ten or more times. V usage is TRBV7-2 and J usage is TRBJ1-1, with 12 bases aligning to TRBD1. Germline V gene data show CDR1 as SGHTA and CDR2 as FQGNSA. The CDR3 spans 14 residues. J was trimmed by 7 bases and V by 5 bases; bases with no gene match: 5. The CDR3 sequence: CASSGGTGGLEAFF. CDR3 in DNA: TGTGCCAGCAGCGGCGGGACAGGGGGCCTTGAAGCTTTCTTT.

This clonotype came up many times. This sequence joins TRBV7-6 and TRBJ1-4; a possible D gene is TRBD1 (5 bases). CDR3 length equals 17 residues. The V and J ends lost 0 bases and 5 bases respectively, with 16 bases between them. The germline gives CDR1 SGHVS, CDR2 FNYEAQ. CDR3: CASSLARGGTINEKLFF. DNA for the CDR3: TGTGCCAGCAGCTTAGCGCGTGGGGGGACGATCAATGAAAAACTGTTTTTT. Full variable domain (missing parts from reference TRBV7-6 and TRBJ1-4): GAGVSQSPRYKVTKRGQDVALRCDPISGHVSLYWYRQALGQGPEFLTYFNYEAQQDKSGLPNDRFSAERPEGSISTLTIQRTEQRDSAMYRCASSLARGGTINEKLFFGSGTQLSVL.

The chain employs TRBV30 and TRBJ1-1, with D perhaps TRBD1 (6 bases). Germline CDR1 reads GTSNPN; CDR2 reads SVGIG (reference sequence). The CDR3 totals 14 residues. V was cut by 6 bases and J by 1 base, with 15 bases left in between. Here the CDR3 DNA reads TGTGCCTGCCATCCTACGACAGGGAACACTGAAGCTTTCTTT. This gives the protein CACHPTTGNTEAFF.

This chain uses TRBV24-1 with TRBJ1-1; a possible D gene is TRBD1 (5 bases). The CDR3 has 12 amino acids. CDR1 and CDR2 (germline): KGHDR, SFDVKD. V was shortened by 5 bases and J by 3 bases, with 6 bases between the two germline ends. Here the CDR3 reads CATSVGDTEAFF. CDR3 in DNA: TGTGCCACCAGTGTAGGGGACACTGAAGCTTTCTTT.

This clonotype was counted at least ten times. The CDR3 spells CASSFSGKGRGELFF. The CDR3 nucleotides are TGTGCCAGCAGTTTTAGCGGGAAGGGGCGCGGGGAGCTGTTTTTT. This chain links TRBV6-5 with TRBJ2-2; 8 nucleotides match TRBD2. Germline V gives CDR1 MNHEY, CDR2 SVGAGI. This CDR3 has 15 residues. The V and J ends lost 4 bases and 7 bases, in that order; junction bases with no gene match: 8.

This clonotype was seen at least ten times. V and J are TRBV12-3 or TRBV12-4 and TRBJ2-3; 8 bases match TRBD1. V dropped 6 bases and J dropped 3; count of bases not matched to a gene: 11. The CDR3 spans 16 residues. The DNA of the CDR3 is TGTGCCAGCAGGCGCCGGACAGGGAGTGGAACAGATACGCAGTATTTT. This sequence encodes CASRRRTGSGTDTQYF.

Remarks on this clonotype: Given a much more abundant clone one base away, this may be a read error. The J gene is TRBJ2-3, the V gene TRBV12-3 or TRBV12-4; 7 nucleotides align to TRBD1. The length of the CDR3 is 14 residues. The CDR3 reads CASSGTDSTVTQYF. The CDR3, as DNA: TGTGCCAGCAGTGGGACAGATAGCACAGTTACGCAGTATTTT.

This clonotype turned up a few times. The chain combines TRBV7-6 with TRBJ2-2; D gene unclear. Germline CDR1 is SGHVS and CDR2 is FNYEAQ. CDR3 size: 16 residues. Trimming removed 1 base from V and 4 bases from J, with 13 bases in between. CDR3: CASSLGNIASTGELFF. DNA of the CDR3: TGTGCCAGCAGCTTAGGCAATATCGCCAGCACCGGGGAGCTGTTTTTT.

The CDR3 loop reads CASSRLAGGLYEQYF. In nucleotides, the CDR3 is TGTGCCAGCAGCCGACTAGCGGGAGGTCTCTACGAGCAGTACTTC. The J gene is TRBJ2-7, the V gene TRBV6-1; 13 nucleotides line up with TRBD2. The CDR3 contains 15 residues. The V and J ends lost 6 bases and 3 bases, in that order; junction bases with no gene match: 5. Germline CDR1 and CDR2: MNHNS and SASEGT.

This clonotype has at least ten counts. CDR3 sequence: CAISNTGDNQPQHF. The DNA for the CDR3 is TGTGCCATCAGCAATACAGGGGACAATCAGCCCCAGCATTTT. This sequence joins TRBV10-3 and TRBJ1-5, with 7 bases that match TRBD1. CDR3 length: 14 amino acids. Looked up from germline, CDR1 is ENHRY and CDR2 is SYGVKD. V shed 6 bases, J shed 3 bases, and the junction held 5 bases outside the gene matches.

In its sample, this clonotype was seen many times. The chain uses TRBV12-3 or TRBV12-4 and TRBJ1-2; D is perhaps TRBD1 (6 bases). The CDR3 extends over 14 amino acids. The V end was cut by 6 bases, the J end by 6 bases, with 17 bases between. CDR3 amino acids: CASRDHRVIHGYTF. In DNA, the CDR3 is TGTGCCAGCAGAGACCACAGGGTTATCCATGGCTACACCTTC.

This clonotype has ten or more counts. V is TRBV12-3 or TRBV12-4 and J is TRBJ2-5; 7 bases line up with TRBD1. With 5 bases clipped from V and 2 bases from J, the junction kept 2 bases outside the gene matches. The CDR3 consists of 13 residues. The CDR3 reads CASSGTDQETQYF. In DNA, the CDR3 is TGTGCCAGCAGTGGGACAGATCAAGAGACCCAGTACTTC.

This clonotype has at least ten counts. The V gene is TRBV20-1, the J gene TRBJ2-1, with D possibly matching TRBD2 (6 bases). V was shortened by 0 bases and J by 3 bases, with 15 bases between the two germline ends. The CDR3 covers 16 residues. Germline V gene data show CDR1 as DFQATT and CDR2 as SNEGSKA (reference sequence). CDR3: CSARDTSGGVYNEQFF. CDR3 in DNA: TGCAGTGCTAGAGATACCAGCGGAGGGGTCTACAATGAGCAGTTCTTC.

This chain links TRBV12-3 or TRBV12-4 with TRBJ1-1, with a possible D match to TRBD1 (5 bases). CDR3 length: 13 amino acids. Trimming cost V 5 bases and J 4 bases, with 11 bases left between them. The CDR3 here is CASSRGTGTEAFF. DNA for the CDR3: TGTGCCAGCAGTCGAGGGACTGGCACTGAAGCTTTCTTT.

As regards this clonotype: This clone may be a read error of a much larger clone one base away. CDR3 residues: CSAFPTSGRPNEEYF. The CDR3, as DNA: TGCAGTGCGTTCCCCACTAGCGGGAGACCCAACGAGGAGTACTTC. This chain joins TRBV20-1 and TRBJ2-7; TRBD2 matches at 11 bases. Germline CDR1 reads DFQATT; CDR2 reads SNEGSKA (reference sequence). The CDR3 runs 15 residues.

This clonotype came up many times. The rearrangement uses TRBV19 and TRBJ1-1, with 7 positions matching TRBD1. The CDR3 runs to 13 residues. Germline CDR1 and CDR2: LNHDA and SQIVND (reference sequence). The V segment lost 5 bases and the J segment 6 bases; nucleotides outside the gene matches: 6. This CDR3 reads CASSADRVSEAFF. CDR3 DNA sequence: TGTGCCAGTAGTGCCGACAGGGTCTCTGAAGCTTTCTTT. The entire variable domain, with the rest obtained from reference TRBV19 and TRBJ1-1, is as follows: DGGITQSPKYLFRKEGQNVTLSCEQNLNHDAMYWYRQDPGQGLRLIYYSQIVNDFQKGDIAEGYSVSREKKESFPLTVTSAQKNPTAFYLCASSADRVSEAFFGQGTRLTVV.

The V call is TRBV7-9, the J call TRBJ2-1, with 13 bases aligning to TRBD2. CDR1 is SEHNR, CDR2 FQNEAQ, per germline (reference sequence). This CDR3 is built from 15 residues. The V segment lost 1 base and the J segment 8 bases; nucleotides outside the gene matches: 2. The CDR3 is CASSLGLAGGDEQFF. CDR3 in DNA: TGTGCCAGCAGCTTAGGACTAGCGGGAGGTGATGAGCAGTTCTTC.

This clonotype came up many times. V gene TRBV4-3 combines with J gene TRBJ1-5; D call uncertain. Germline assignment: CDR1 LGHNA and CDR2 YSLEER. CDR3 length: 14 residues. The V gene lost 1 base and the J gene lost 4 bases, with 8 bases spanning the gap. The CDR3 DNA sequence: TGCGCCAGCAGCCAAGTATCGGGGAATCAGCCCCAGCATTTT. Translation gives CASSQVSGNQPQHF.

This clonotype appeared many times. This chain connects TRBV3-1 to TRBJ1-1; perhaps TRBD1 as D (6 bases). The CDR3 is 16 residues long. With 1 base removed from V and 1 base from J, the gap between germline ends came to 13 bases. In germline, CDR1 is LGHDT, CDR2 YNNKEL (reference sequence). The CDR3 nucleotides are TGTGCCAGCAGCCAAGCAAGACGGGACAAGAACACTGAAGCTTTCTTT. Its protein is CASSQARRDKNTEAFF.

This clonotype showed up many times. The chain uses TRBV6-1 and TRBJ1-2; D is perhaps TRBD1 (6 bases). Trimming left V 7 bases short and J 0 bases short, with 12 bases between. This CDR3 has 14 residues. Germline CDR1 MNHNS, CDR2 SASEGT. The CDR3 loop reads CASTKDRANYGYTF. As DNA, the CDR3 is TGTGCCAGCACCAAGGACAGAGCTAACTATGGCTACACCTTC.

This clonotype came up many times. V usage is TRBV7-2 and J usage is TRBJ1-2, with no clear D. Between the trimmed V and J ends, which lost 3 bases and 1 base, there was a span of 9 bases. Germline CDR1 and CDR2: SGHTA and FQGNSA. The CDR3 contains 14 residues. The chain's CDR3 is CASSFDGFNYGYTF. The CDR3 nucleotides read TGTGCCAGCAGCTTTGACGGGTTTAACTATGGCTACACCTTC.